This TCR beta chain was captured by sequencing in a study of CD8 T cells in Susac syndrome. Study at large: There were five or six sequenced Susac syndrome patients with active disease and 8 or 9 in remission. Intravenous immunoglobulin alone or corticosteroids were being given to patients with Susac syndrome at blood draw, unless they were therapy-naive.

With random hexamers, reverse transcription was performed on about 0.5 to 1 ug of RNA. Multiplex immunoSEQ PCR targeted 54 Vbeta and 13 Jbeta TCR beta segments. TCRdb redid the calling of the immunoSEQ multiplex PCR reads with MiXCR, one entry per CDR3 protein. The table has around 230,000 distinct CDR3 sequences, 90% to 97% seen once. CDR3 length: 15 residues. Trimming left V 6 bases short and J 7 bases short, with 19 bases between. Germline V gives CDR1 MDHEN, CDR2 SYDVKM. The clonotype was recovered from a human donor with Susac syndrome. Sequenced: CD4+ T cells from PBMCs. The V call is TRBV28, the J call TRBJ2-1; either TRBD1 or TRBD2 may supply D (5 bases each). CDR3 in amino acids: CASRRGPGKWNEQFF. CDR3 nucleotides: TGTGCCAGCAGACGCGGGCCAGGGAAATGGAATGAGCAGTTCTTC.